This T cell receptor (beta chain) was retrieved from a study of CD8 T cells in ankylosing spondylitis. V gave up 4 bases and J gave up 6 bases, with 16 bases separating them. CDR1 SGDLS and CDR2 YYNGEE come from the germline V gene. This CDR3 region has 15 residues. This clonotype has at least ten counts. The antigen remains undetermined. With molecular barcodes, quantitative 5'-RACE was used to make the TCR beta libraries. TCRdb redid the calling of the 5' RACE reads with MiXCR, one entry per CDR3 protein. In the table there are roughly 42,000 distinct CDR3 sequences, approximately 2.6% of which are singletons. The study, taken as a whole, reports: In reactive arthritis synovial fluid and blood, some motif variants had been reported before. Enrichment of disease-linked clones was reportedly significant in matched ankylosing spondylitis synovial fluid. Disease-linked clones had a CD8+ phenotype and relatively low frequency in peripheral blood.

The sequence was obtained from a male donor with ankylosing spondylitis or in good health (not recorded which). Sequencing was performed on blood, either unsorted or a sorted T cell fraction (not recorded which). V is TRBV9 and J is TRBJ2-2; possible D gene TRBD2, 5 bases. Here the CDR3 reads CASSPRTSVSGELFF. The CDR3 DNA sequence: TGTGCCAGCAGCCCCAGAACTAGTGTTTCCGGGGAGCTGTTTTTT.